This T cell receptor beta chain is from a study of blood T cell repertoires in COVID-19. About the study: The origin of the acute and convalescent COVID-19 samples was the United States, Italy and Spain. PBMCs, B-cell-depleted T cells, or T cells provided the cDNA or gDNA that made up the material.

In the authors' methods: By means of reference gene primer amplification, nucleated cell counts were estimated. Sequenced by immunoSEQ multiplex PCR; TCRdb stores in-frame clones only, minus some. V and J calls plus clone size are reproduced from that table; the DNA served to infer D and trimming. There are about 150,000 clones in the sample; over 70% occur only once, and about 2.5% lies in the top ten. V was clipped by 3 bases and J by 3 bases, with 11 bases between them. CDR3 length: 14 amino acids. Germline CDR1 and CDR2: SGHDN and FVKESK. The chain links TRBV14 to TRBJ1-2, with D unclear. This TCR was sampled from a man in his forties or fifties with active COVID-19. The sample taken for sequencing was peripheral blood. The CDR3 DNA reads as TGTGCCAGCAGCCAGTTAACAGCGGACTATGGCTACACCTTC. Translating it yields CASSQLTADYGYTF.